This entry describes one T cell receptor (beta chain). What it binds is not known. The sample is drawn from a study of T-cell memory formation after mild COVID-19. Study conclusions and caveats: Later expanders leaned CD4+, whereas day 15 to 85 contracting clones were balanced CD4/CD8. Second-wave clones reaching peak frequency on day 37 lacked confirmed SARS-CoV-2 specificity. Mainly CM and EM harbored the contracting CD4+ clones; mainly EMRA harbored the CD8+ ones.

V gave up 0 bases and J gave up 0 bases; unmatched junction bases: 6. Germline-derived CDR1 and CDR2 are SGHRS and YFSETQ. This CDR3 is built from 16 residues. 5'RACE, which relied on constant-segment primers, yielded TCR alpha and TCR beta cDNA libraries carrying sample barcodes and UMIs. TCRdb re-derived calls from the 5' RACE reads in MiXCR, one entry per CDR3 protein. Altogether around 420,000 distinct CDR3 sequences are present, more than 20% being singletons, with the ten largest covering 7% to 9.5%. The chain recombines TRBV5-1 with TRBJ2-7, with 7 bases matching TRBD2. Sequenced material: PBMCs or a T cell subset sorted from them (not recorded which). The TCR was taken from an adult woman who had mild COVID-19 (a few samples of this study predate the infection). Cell type and time point are not known. CDR3: CASSLGSSGGSYEQYF. CDR3 DNA: TGCGCCAGCAGCTTGGGCTCTAGCGGAGGCTCCTACGAGCAGTACTTC. Full variable domain (outside the CDR3, taken from reference TRBV5-1 and TRBJ2-7): KAGVTQTPRYLIKTRGQQVTLSCSPISGHRSVSWYQQTPGQGLQFLFEYFSETQRNKGNFPGRFSGRQFSNSRSEMNVSTLELGDSALYLCASSLGSSGGSYEQYFGPGTRLTVT.